Here is one TCR beta chain with its context. The record originates from a study of blood T cell repertoires in COVID-19. The ends were cut back, 7 bases at V and 0 bases at J, with 15 bases in the middle. The CDR3 length is 15 residues. Germline CDR1 and CDR2: SNHLY and FYNNEI. Authors' data handling: Using reference gene primer amplification, nucleated cell counts were estimated. Some clones are missing from TCRdb's copy, which holds only in-frame ones; the method was immunoSEQ multiplex PCR. Clone size and the V and J calls come from that table; the DNA yielded D and trimming. The sample has about 190,000 clones, around 84% seen once. The study recruited people aged about 18 to 89 years across roughly 23 US areas. The study counted Cohort 3 donors as recovered given two negative PCRs, clearance, or symptom resolution.

The sequenced material came from PBMCs or T cells enriched from blood (not recorded which). V usage is TRBV2 and J usage is TRBJ2-5; D might be TRBD2 (5 bases). This receptor was identified in a woman in her twenties or thirties who had recovered from COVID-19. The CDR3 DNA follows: TGTGCCAGCATGCCGCGGGCAGGAGACCAAGAGACCCAGTACTTC. It specifies CASMPRAGDQETQYF.